These 21 T cell receptor beta chains originate from one sample sequenced in a study of shared clonotypes between healthy human individuals. Only in-frame clones appear in the TCRdb table, and some are missing; sequencing was by immunoSEQ multiplex PCR. The sample consists of under 2,500,000 clones, almost 96% of them appearing once. The material sequenced was naive CD4+ T cells sorted from blood. The subset denotes: CD45RA+ positively selected. Every receptor here comes from a man aged 18 to 29 in good health.

This rearrangement joins TRBV6-6 to TRBJ2-2, with D uncertain. Trimming left V 6 bases short and J 2 bases short, with 4 bases between. This CDR3 is built from 12 residues. Germline CDR1 MNHNY, CDR2 SVGAGI (reference sequence). The CDR3 loop is CASRRNTGELFF. CDR3 nucleotides: TGTGCCAGCAGGCGCAACACCGGGGAGCTGTTTTTT.

This clone was found once. This chain uses TRBV2 with TRBJ2-2; D remains unclear. The germline V gene has CDR1 SNHLY and CDR2 FYNNEI. The CDR3 spans 14 residues. The germline V and J ends were trimmed by 6 bases and 6 bases, with 14 bases remaining between them. The CDR3 DNA reads as TGTGCCAGCAGCCCTACCGCGGTTCCCGGGGAGCTGTTTTTT. Translation gives CASSPTAVPGELFF.

This clone was seen just once. The same CDR3 is also encoded by other DNA sequences in this sample. V usage is TRBV6-1 and J usage is TRBJ2-7; the D call may be TRBD1 or TRBD2 (6 bases each). The CDR3 runs 14 residues. Looked up from germline, CDR1 is MNHNS and CDR2 is SASEGT. Trimming left V 1 base short and J 1 base short, with 8 bases between. The CDR3 loop is CASSEEGGSYEQYF. CDR3 sequence (DNA): TGTGCCAGCAGTGAAGAGGGGGGTTCCTACGAGCAGTACTTC.

The rearrangement uses TRBV2 and TRBJ2-3; no clear D. Trimming removed 2 bases at V and 1 base at J, with 7 bases between. The CDR3 extends over 14 amino acids. Germline CDR1 is SNHLY and CDR2 is FYNNEI. DNA of the CDR3: TGTGCCAGCAGTGAAACAGAGGGCACAGATACGCAGTATTTT. Protein: CASSETEGTDTQYF.

The rearrangement uses TRBV4-3 and TRBJ2-5; 7 bases are shared with TRBD2. This CDR3 is 18 amino acids long. The germline V gene has CDR1 LGHNA and CDR2 YSLEER. The V segment lost 0 bases and the J segment 2 bases; nucleotides outside the gene matches: 12. CDR3 nucleotide sequence: TGCGCCAGCAGCCAAGAGGCCCGTGGCAGGGAGGGTCAAGAGACCCAGTACTTC. Residues: CASSQEARGREGQETQYF.

The rearrangement joins TRBV7-6 to TRBJ2-7, with 12 positions matching TRBD2. Germline assignment: CDR1 SGHVS and CDR2 FNYEAQ. The CDR3 totals 18 residues. Trimming cost V 2 bases and J 0 bases; bases outside gene matches: 8. CDR3 loop: CASSLRASGRDFSYEQYF. In DNA form, the CDR3 reads TGTGCCAGCAGCTTAAGGGCTAGCGGGAGGGATTTCTCCTACGAGCAGTACTTC.

Here the CDR3 DNA reads TGCGCCAGCAGCCCGAGGACAGGGGCTATGAACACTGAAGCTTTCTTT. Amino acid sequence: CASSPRTGAMNTEAFF. The chain uses TRBV5-1 and TRBJ1-1; 9 bases match TRBD1. CDR1 and CDR2 from the germline V gene are SGHRS and YFSETQ. This CDR3 region has 16 residues. J lost 0 bases, V lost 4 bases, and 7 bases had no gene match.

This clone is a singleton in its sample. V gene TRBV10-3 combines with J gene TRBJ2-1; no clear D. This CDR3 is 15 amino acids long. Germline CDR1 reads ENHRY; CDR2 reads SYGVKD. Deletions cut 6 bases from V and 0 bases from J, with 12 bases between. CDR3 bases: TGTGCCATCAGACCCGACCAGAGCTCCTACAATGAGCAGTTCTTC. It codes for CAIRPDQSSYNEQFF.

The sample holds one count of this clone. This same CDR3 is encoded by further DNA sequences in the sample. The chain employs TRBV11-2 and TRBJ2-3; perhaps TRBD2 as D (6 bases). The germline V gene has CDR1 SGHAT and CDR2 FQNNGV. Trimming pared 3 bases from V and 1 base from J, leaving 8 bases between. The CDR3 loop spans 14 amino acids. DNA for the CDR3: TGTGCCAGCAGCTTTGGGACTGGCACAGATACGCAGTATTTT. It specifies CASSFGTGTDTQYF.

The chain joins TRBV27 to TRBJ1-1; D ambiguous. CDR1 is MNHEY, CDR2 SMNVEV, per germline (reference sequence). Trimming took 6 bases from V and 2 from J, leaving 10 bases between them. CDR3 length equals 13 residues. As DNA, the CDR3 is TGTGCCAGCAGGTTGACGGCAAACACTGAAGCTTTCTTT. The encoded protein is CASRLTANTEAFF.

To note about this clone: The germline gene is not matched at one end of the junction; a read error may be the cause. Other DNA sequences in this specimen translate into the identical CDR3. The V and J genes are TRBV7-7 and TRBJ2-5; no firm D call. The CDR3 runs 13 residues. Germline V gives CDR1 SSHAT, CDR2 FNYEAQ (reference sequence). In DNA form, the CDR3 reads TGTGCTAGCAGCTTAGACCGACAAGAGACCCAGTACTTC. Translation gives CASSLDRQETQYF.

The chain has TRBV7-2 and TRBJ2-1; 7 nucleotides align to TRBD1. CDR3 length: 15 residues. Germline V gene sequence: CDR1 SGHTA, CDR2 FQGNSA. The ends lost 1 base at V and 9 bases at J; junction bases unmatched: 9. CDR3 bases: TGTGCCAGCAGCTTAGAGGTGTCCAGGGGGAGTGAGCAGTTCTTC. Amino acids: CASSLEVSRGSEQFF.

The chain has TRBV9 and TRBJ2-2, with a weak D call TRBD2 (6 bases). The germline CDR1 and CDR2 sequences are SGDLS and YYNGEE. V was shortened by 4 bases and J by 3 bases, with 16 bases between the two germline ends. The length of the CDR3 is 16 residues. The DNA for the CDR3 is TGTGCCAGCAGCCCAAGGGGACCGGGGGACACCGGGGAGCTGTTTTTT. It is translated as CASSPRGPGDTGELFF.

This clone showed up just once. J is TRBJ1-1 and V is TRBV18; possible D gene TRBD1, 5 bases. V lost 3 bases and J 1 base, leaving 15 bases between the germline ends. The length of the CDR3 is 16 residues. Germline values: CDR1 KGHSH, CDR2 LQKENI. This CDR3 reads CASSPPGRGKNTEAFF. CDR3 sequence (DNA): TGTGCCAGCTCACCCCCGGGACGGGGAAAGAACACTGAAGCTTTCTTT.

Only one count was recorded for this clone. The CDR3 spells CASSPSWSSGNTIYF. Here the CDR3 DNA reads TGTGCCAGCAGCCCCTCGTGGAGCTCTGGAAACACCATATATTTT. J is TRBJ1-3 and V is TRBV5-6; D unresolved. Germline V gene lookup returns CDR1 SGHDT and CDR2 YYEEEE. The CDR3 consists of 15 residues. Trimming pared 4 bases from V and 0 bases from J, leaving 11 bases between.

The chain carries TRBV10-3 and TRBJ1-6; D may be TRBD1 (5 bases). Germline values: CDR1 ENHRY, CDR2 SYGVKD. Trimming took 3 bases from V and 10 from J, leaving 13 bases between them. The CDR3 is 14 amino acids. CDR3 in amino acids: CAISERQAGSPLHF. DNA for the CDR3: TGTGCCATCAGTGAACGGCAGGCAGGGTCACCCCTCCACTTT.

This chain links TRBV4-1 with TRBJ2-5; 8 bases line up with TRBD1. CDR3 length equals 14 residues. Trimming cost V 4 bases and J 5 bases; bases outside gene matches: 6. The germline V gene has CDR1 MGHRA and CDR2 YSYEKL. CDR3 protein: CASSPPGGDETQYF. The CDR3 DNA follows: TGCGCCAGCAGCCCACCAGGGGGCGATGAGACCCAGTACTTC.

About this clone itself: Other DNA variants within this sample encode the same CDR3. The genes are TRBV7-9 and TRBJ2-7; tentatively, D is TRBD1 (5 bases). Trimming shortened V by 1 base and J by 0 bases, and 7 bases separated the two germline ends. This CDR3 is 14 amino acids long. Germline CDR1 SEHNR, CDR2 FQNEAQ (reference sequence). The CDR3 reads CASSLDRSSYEQYF. The CDR3 coding sequence is TGTGCCAGCAGCTTAGACAGGTCCTCCTACGAGCAGTACTTC.

The chain joins TRBV5-1 to TRBJ2-3; perhaps D is TRBD1 or TRBD2 (6 bases each). In germline, CDR1 is SGHRS, CDR2 YFSETQ. The CDR3 loop spans 15 amino acids. V lost 5 bases and J 9 bases, leaving 22 bases between the germline ends. The CDR3 region is CASSREGGDLGTQYF. Written as DNA, the CDR3 is TGCGCCAGCAGTCGTGAGGGGGGAGACTTAGGCACGCAGTATTTT.

The chain combines TRBV9 with TRBJ1-1; perhaps TRBD1 as D (5 bases). CDR3 size: 13 residues. Deletions cut 2 bases from V and 9 bases from J, with 14 bases between. Germline CDR1 is SGDLS and CDR2 is YYNGEE. CDR3 bases: TGTGCCAGCAGCGTCGGTAGGGACTTGAAAGCTTTCTTT. Residues: CASSVGRDLKAFF.

The rearrangement joins TRBV28 to TRBJ1-1; no reliable D call. Trimming took 6 bases from V and 6 from J, leaving 11 bases between them. The CDR3 consists of 12 residues. Germline loops: CDR1 MDHEN, CDR2 SYDVKM. This CDR3 reads CASRLRGAEAFF. The CDR3 DNA is TGTGCCAGCAGGCTTAGAGGAGCTGAAGCTTTCTTT.